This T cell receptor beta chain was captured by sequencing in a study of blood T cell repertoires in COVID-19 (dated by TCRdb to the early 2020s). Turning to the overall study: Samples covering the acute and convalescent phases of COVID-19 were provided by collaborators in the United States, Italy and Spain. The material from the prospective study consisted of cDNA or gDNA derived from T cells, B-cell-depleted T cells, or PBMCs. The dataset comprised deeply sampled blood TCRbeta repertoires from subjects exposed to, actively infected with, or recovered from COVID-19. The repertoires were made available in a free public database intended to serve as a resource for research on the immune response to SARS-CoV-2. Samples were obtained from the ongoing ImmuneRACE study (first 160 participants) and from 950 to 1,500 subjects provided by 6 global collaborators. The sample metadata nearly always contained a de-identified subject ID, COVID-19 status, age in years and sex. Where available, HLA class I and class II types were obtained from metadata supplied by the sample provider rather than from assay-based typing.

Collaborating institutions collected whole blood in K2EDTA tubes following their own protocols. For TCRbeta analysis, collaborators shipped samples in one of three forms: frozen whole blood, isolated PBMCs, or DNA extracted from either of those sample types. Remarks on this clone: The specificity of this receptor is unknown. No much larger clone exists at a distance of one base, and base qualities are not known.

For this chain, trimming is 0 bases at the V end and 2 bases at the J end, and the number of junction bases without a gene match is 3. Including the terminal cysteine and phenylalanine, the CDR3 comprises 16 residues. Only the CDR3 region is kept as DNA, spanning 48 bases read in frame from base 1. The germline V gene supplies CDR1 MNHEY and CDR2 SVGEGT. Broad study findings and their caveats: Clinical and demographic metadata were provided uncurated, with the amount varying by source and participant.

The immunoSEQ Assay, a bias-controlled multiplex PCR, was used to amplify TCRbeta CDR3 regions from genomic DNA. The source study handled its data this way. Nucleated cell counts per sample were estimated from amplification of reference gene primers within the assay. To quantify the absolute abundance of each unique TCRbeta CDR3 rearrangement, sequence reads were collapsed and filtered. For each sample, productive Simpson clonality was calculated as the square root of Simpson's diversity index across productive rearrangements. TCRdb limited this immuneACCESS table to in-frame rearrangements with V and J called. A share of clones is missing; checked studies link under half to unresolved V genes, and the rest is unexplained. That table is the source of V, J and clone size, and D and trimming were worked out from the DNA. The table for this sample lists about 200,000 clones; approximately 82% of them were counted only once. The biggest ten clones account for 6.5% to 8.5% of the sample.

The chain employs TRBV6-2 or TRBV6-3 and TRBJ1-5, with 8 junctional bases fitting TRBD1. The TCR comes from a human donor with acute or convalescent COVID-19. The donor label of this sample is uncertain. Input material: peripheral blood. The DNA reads TGTGCCAGCAGTTACTCCGACAGGGGTCGCAATCAGCCCCAGCATTTT. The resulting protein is CASSYSDRGRNQPQHF.